One and the same sample provided the 7 T cell receptor beta chains below, sequenced in a study of shared clonotypes between healthy human individuals. Naive CD8 cells lacked CD45RO, underwent positive selection for CCR7 and left out terminally differentiated effector memory CD45RA+ cells. Here immunoSEQ multiplex PCR was the method, and the copy in TCRdb shows in-frame clones only, minus some. The sample yields about 2 million clones, about 95% seen once. The sequencing sample was made of naive CD8+ T cells sorted from blood. All receptors derive from a man aged 18 to 30 in good health.

V is TRBV5-4 and J is TRBJ2-1; perhaps TRBD1 as D (5 bases). This CDR3 comprises 15 residues. Trimming stripped 3 bases from V and 8 bases from J, with 18 bases between. The V gene's germline CDR1 is SGHNT and CDR2 YYREEE (reference sequence). This chain's CDR3 is CASSSTEKGSYEQFF. CDR3 bases: TGTGCCAGCAGCTCGACAGAGAAGGGTAGCTATGAGCAGTTCTTC.

There are a few counts of this clone. Other DNA sequences in the sample encode the same CDR3. This chain joins TRBV5-6 and TRBJ1-1; D is unclear. In germline, CDR1 is SGHDT, CDR2 YYEEEE. Trimming stripped 0 bases from V and 2 bases from J, with 5 bases between. CDR3 size: 13 residues. CDR3 bases: TGTGCCAGCAGCTTGGGAGGAAACACTGAAGCTTTCTTT. Translation: CASSLGGNTEAFF.

In regard to this clone: Other DNA sequences in the same sample also yield this CDR3. V usage is TRBV27 and J usage is TRBJ2-7; D is tentatively TRBD1 or TRBD2 (5 bases each). In germline, CDR1 is MNHEY, CDR2 SMNVEV (reference sequence). V gave up 5 bases and J gave up 3 bases, with 11 bases separating them. The CDR3 extends over 13 amino acids. CDR3: CASSPSGGYEQYF. The DNA for the CDR3 is TGTGCCAGCAGTCCAAGTGGGGGCTACGAGCAGTACTTC.

The chain employs TRBV4-1 and TRBJ2-2; D gene ambiguous. Trimming left V 1 base short and J 4 bases short, with 4 bases between. The CDR3 has 13 amino acids. Germline V CDR1 and CDR2: MGHRA, YSYEKL. DNA for the CDR3: TGCGCCAGCAGCCAAGTTTCCACCGGGGAGCTGTTTTTT. It codes for CASSQVSTGELFF.

On this clone: The sample carries other DNA sequences with the same CDR3. The rearrangement joins TRBV19 to TRBJ1-2; TRBD1 might be the D (5 bases). This CDR3 contains 13 residues. The V and J ends lost 1 base and 6 bases respectively, with 9 bases between them. Germline V CDR1 and CDR2: LNHDA, SQIVND (reference sequence). CDR3 coding DNA: TGTGCCAGTAGTATAGTCCAGGGAGATGGCTACACCTTC. Its protein is CASSIVQGDGYTF.

This chain joins TRBV4-1 and TRBJ1-5; weak D call: TRBD1 (5 bases). Germline CDR1 MGHRA, CDR2 YSYEKL. V gave up 3 bases and J gave up 0 bases, with 12 bases separating them. This CDR3 has 16 residues. CDR3 in DNA: TGCGCCAGCAGCCACCCCGACAGCGATAGCAATCAGCCCCAGCATTTT. Protein product: CASSHPDSDSNQPQHF.

Concerning this clone: Without the conserved terminal phenylalanine or tryptophan, this CDR3 likely stems from a read error. The genes are TRBV15 and TRBJ1-5, with 9 bases aligning to TRBD1. The CDR3 runs to 19 residues. Trimming removed 1 base from V and 1 base from J; junction bases left unmatched: 11. Germline V gene lookup returns CDR1 LNHNV and CDR2 YYDKDF (reference sequence). The CDR3 loop is CATSRGTGVGRGSNQPQHL. In DNA form, the CDR3 reads TGTGCCACCAGCAGAGGGACAGGGGTCGGACGAGGCAGCAATCAGCCCCAGCATCTT.